The 32 T cell receptor beta chains in this list originate from one sample, sequenced in a study of regulatory T cells in long-lasting Graves disease. CDR3-region Arm-PCR and iRepertoire HTBI primers produced the TCR beta libraries. TCRdb called the multiplex PCR reads again in MiXCR, with one record for every CDR3 protein. The table records under 350,000 distinct CDR3 sequences, 22% of them present only once. Time point defined: persistent/refractory GD, antithyroid drugs over 5 years with positive TRAb. Scientists built the TCR library using RNA that was extracted from PBMCs. This specimen consisted of peripheral blood mononuclear cells (PBMCs), obtained when the disease was refractory, from a patient treated with antithyroid drugs. The source of these receptors is a female donor with Graves disease.

Notes on this clonotype: A much larger clonotype is one base distant, so this may be a read error. As the CDR3 is not closed by the conserved phenylalanine or tryptophan, this likely results from a read error. Here the CDR3 reads CASSPGLNPETQYL. CDR3 coding DNA: TGTGCCAGCAGCCCCGGACTGAACCCGGAGACCCAGTACCTC. This chain connects TRBV7-4 to TRBJ2-5, with a possible D match to TRBD2 (5 bases). CDR3 size: 14 residues. Germline V CDR1 and CDR2: SGHVT, SQSDAQ. V lost 5 bases, J lost 5 bases, and 15 bases lay in between.

This clonotype has a count of ten or more. J is TRBJ1-1 and V is TRBV12-3 or TRBV12-4; D possibly corresponds to TRBD1 (6 bases). V lost 7 bases, J lost 3 bases, and 12 bases lay in between. The CDR3 runs 13 residues. The CDR3 region has the DNA TGTGCCAGCACCCAGGGGATTTACACTGAAGCTTTCTTT. Translating it yields CASTQGIYTEAFF.

This chain connects TRBV2 to TRBJ2-3; 9 bases line up with TRBD1. Per germline, CDR1 SNHLY and CDR2 FYNNEI. V gave up 6 bases and J gave up 6 bases; unmatched junction bases: 10. This CDR3 region has 15 residues. The CDR3 nucleotides read TGTGCCAGCAGCCTGAGGACAGGGGTTATGGATACGCAGTATTTT. It yields the protein CASSLRTGVMDTQYF.

V is TRBV5-6 and J is TRBJ2-7, with 8 bases identical to TRBD1. This CDR3 is 15 amino acids long. J lost 0 bases, V lost 4 bases, and 6 bases had no gene match. The germline V gene has CDR1 SGHDT and CDR2 YYEEEE. The DNA for the CDR3 is TGTGCCAGCAGCCGGGGGACAGGACTCTCCTACGAGCAGTACTTC. Its protein product is CASSRGTGLSYEQYF.

The V gene is TRBV5-5, the J gene TRBJ1-6, with 7 bases identical to TRBD1. The CDR3 is made up of 16 amino acids. Unmatched junction bases numbered 6, after V lost 0 bases and J lost 6 bases. Germline V gives CDR1 SGHKS, CDR2 YYEKEE (reference sequence). This chain's CDR3 is CASSLGLTGSNSPLHF. The CDR3 bases are TGTGCCAGCAGCTTGGGCTTGACAGGGAGTAATTCACCCCTCCACTTT.

In its sample, this clonotype was seen many times. The chain has TRBV7-2 and TRBJ2-2; D gene uncertain. Trimming shortened V by 4 bases and J by 7 bases, and 13 bases separated the two germline ends. The CDR3 loop spans 14 amino acids. CDR1 and CDR2 from the germline V gene are SGHTA and FQGNSA. Written as DNA, the CDR3 is TGTGCCAGCAGCTACACCCGTCTAGGCGGGGAGCTGTTTTTT. It encodes CASSYTRLGGELFF.

This rearrangement joins TRBV19 to TRBJ2-2, with TRBD1 identical over 7 bases. CDR1 is LNHDA and CDR2 is SQIVND in the germline V gene (reference sequence). There are 15 residues in the CDR3. The V gene end was trimmed by 6 bases and the J gene end by 3 bases; junction bases not matched to a gene: 7. The CDR3 loop reads CASRKYRGDTGELFF. CDR3 bases: TGTGCCAGTAGGAAATACAGGGGCGACACCGGGGAGCTGTTTTTT.

This clonotype was detected a few times. The chain employs TRBV7-2 and TRBJ1-3, with D uncertain. The CDR3 is 15 amino acids. V shed 3 bases and J shed 0 bases, with 9 bases lying between them. Per germline, CDR1 SGHTA and CDR2 FQGNSA. The CDR3 sequence: CASSFGSASGNTIYF. CDR3 bases: TGTGCCAGCAGCTTTGGCAGCGCCTCTGGAAACACCATATATTTT.

The CDR3 DNA is TGCAGTGCTAATCTACAGGGGAACTACGAGCAGTACTTC. Translated, it gives CSANLQGNYEQYF. The J gene is TRBJ2-7, the V gene TRBV20-1, with 7 nucleotides matching TRBD1. CDR3 length equals 13 residues. Germline V gene sequence: CDR1 DFQATT, CDR2 SNEGSKA (reference sequence). V was pared by 4 bases and J by 3 bases, with 6 bases of the junction left unmatched.

This clonotype was seen repeatedly, ten times or more. This chain joins TRBV20-1 and TRBJ2-7, with D maybe TRBD2 (5 bases). CDR3 length: 13 residues. The V end lost 1 base, the J end lost 5 bases, and 12 bases lay between the germline ends. Germline V CDR1 and CDR2: DFQATT, SNEGSKA (reference sequence). The CDR3: CSARGRVENEQYF. The CDR3 DNA is TGCAGTGCTAGAGGGCGGGTGGAGAACGAGCAGTACTTC.

This clonotype was seen repeatedly, ten times or more. V usage is TRBV28 and J usage is TRBJ2-5; TRBD2 agrees at 8 bases. With 11 bases clipped from V and 1 base from J, the junction kept 15 bases outside the gene matches. This CDR3 has 16 amino acids. From germline, CDR1 is MDHEN and CDR2 SYDVKM. The CDR3, as DNA: TGTGCCGACTCGCGGGGGACTAGTCGAGGCCAAGAGACCCAGTACTTC. As protein: CADSRGTSRGQETQYF. Full variable domain (rest looked up from reference TRBV28 and TRBJ2-5): DVKVTQSSRYLVKRTGEKVFLECVQDMDHENMFWYRQDPGLGLRLIYFSYDVKMKEKGDIPEGYSVSREKKERFSLILESASTNQTSMYLCADSRGTSRGQETQYFGPGTRLLVL.

The chain has TRBV3-1 and TRBJ2-1; 9 bases are shared with TRBD1. The V gene's germline CDR1 is LGHDT and CDR2 YNNKEL (reference sequence). With 0 bases clipped from V and 5 bases from J, the junction kept 5 bases outside the gene matches. The CDR3 contains 16 residues. Written as DNA, the CDR3 is TGTGCCAGCAGCCAAGATTGGACAGGGGCACACAATGAGCAGTTCTTC. Protein sequence: CASSQDWTGAHNEQFF.

This clonotype was recorded only once. CDR3 protein: CASSSSGTSLYNEQFF. The CDR3 bases are TGTGCCAGCAGCTCTAGCGGGACGTCACTCTACAATGAGCAGTTCTTC. The chain employs TRBV5-5 and TRBJ2-1, with 9 bases fitting TRBD2. CDR1 SGHKS and CDR2 YYEKEE come from the germline V gene (reference sequence). The CDR3 consists of 16 residues. J gave up 3 bases and V 3 bases, and 7 bases lay outside the gene matches.

This clonotype has ten or more counts. J is TRBJ1-5 and V is TRBV28, with 8 nucleotides matching TRBD1. Losses at the gene ends were 11 bases for V and 5 bases for J; bases not matched to a gene: 5. This CDR3 region has 12 residues. Germline CDR1 and CDR2: MDHEN and SYDVKM. The CDR3 sequence is CAAGTGDQPQHF. The CDR3 coding sequence is TGTGCCGCTGGGACAGGCGATCAGCCCCAGCATTTT.

The rearrangement links TRBV27 to TRBJ2-1, with 14 positions matching TRBD2. This CDR3 spans 20 amino acids. The V and J ends lost 3 bases and 4 bases, in that order; junction bases with no gene match: 14. CDR1 is MNHEY and CDR2 is SMNVEV in the germline V gene (reference sequence). CDR3 sequence (DNA): TGTGCCAGCAGTTTCTTTGCAGGGACTAGCGGGAGAGGGAATTACAATGAGCAGTTCTTC. The encoded protein is CASSFFAGTSGRGNYNEQFF.

Remarks on this clonotype: A much more abundant neighbour one base away suggests this may be a read error. This sequence joins TRBV5-5 and TRBJ1-2; D might be TRBD1 (5 bases). The CDR3 spans 15 residues. Germline V gene lookup returns CDR1 SGHKS and CDR2 YYEKEE (reference sequence). The CDR3 reads CASNLAYQGPYGYTF. DNA for the CDR3: TGTGCCAGCAACTTGGCGTACCAGGGTCCCTATGGCTACACCTTC.

This clonotype has only a few counts. The genes are TRBV10-3 and TRBJ2-7; 9 bases align to TRBD1. Germline V gives CDR1 ENHRY, CDR2 SYGVKD. With V trimmed by 6 bases and J by 1 base, 7 bases remained unmatched. This CDR3 is 15 amino acids long. The DNA of the CDR3 is TGTGCCATCAGCCCGGGACAGGGAGGGTCCTACGAGCAGTACTTC. Residues: CAISPGQGGSYEQYF.

This clonotype has more than one count but fewer than ten. The gene calls are TRBV24-1 and TRBJ2-5; 8 bases fit TRBD2. The CDR3 covers 16 residues. The germline V gene encodes CDR1 KGHDR and CDR2 SFDVKD. V lost 2 bases, J lost 1 base, and 5 bases stayed unmatched. DNA of the CDR3: TGTGCCACCAGTGATTGGCCAGCGGGGGCCCAAGAGACCCAGTACTTC. It translates to CATSDWPAGAQETQYF.

This sequence joins TRBV9 and TRBJ2-1; the D gene is possibly TRBD2 (6 bases). The CDR3 is 13 amino acids. V was trimmed by 0 bases and J by 9 bases, leaving 10 bases between them. Germline assignment: CDR1 SGDLS and CDR2 YYNGEE. DNA for the CDR3: TGTGCCAGCAGCGTAGGGGGGGTGGGTGAGCAGTTCTTC. It encodes CASSVGGVGEQFF.

The chain recombines TRBV4-3 with TRBJ2-2; TRBD2 agrees at 8 bases. Trimming cost V 4 bases and J 6 bases; bases outside gene matches: 13. Germline V gene sequence: CDR1 LGHNA, CDR2 YSLEER. CDR3 length: 17 residues. CDR3 protein: CASSPSGTRRKAGELFF. The CDR3 nucleotides are TGCGCCAGCAGCCCTTCCGGGACTAGGAGGAAGGCCGGGGAGCTGTTTTTT.

This clonotype has a handful of counts. This sequence may be a read error, since a much larger clone differs from it by one base. The chain joins TRBV12-3 or TRBV12-4 to TRBJ1-1; D unresolved. CDR3 length: 13 residues. CDR3 in amino acids: CASTGALNTEASF. CDR3 coding DNA: TGTGCCAGCACAGGCGCCTTGAACACTGAAGCTTCCTTT.

The V and J genes are TRBV30 and TRBJ2-5; D is undetermined. V was trimmed by 0 bases and J by 4 bases, leaving 6 bases between them. Germline V lookup: CDR1 GTSNPN, CDR2 SVGIG (reference sequence). This CDR3 contains 12 residues. DNA for the CDR3: TGTGCCTGGAGTGTTCTTCGAGAGACCCAGTACTTC. Its protein product is CAWSVLRETQYF.

On this clonotype: With a much larger clone just one base away, this may be a read error. The chain joins TRBV6-2 or TRBV6-3 to TRBJ1-5, with D maybe TRBD1 (5 bases). The V end was cut by 8 bases, the J end by 6 bases, with 14 bases between. There are 13 residues in the CDR3. Germline V lookup: CDR1 MNHEY, CDR2 SVGEGT. The CDR3 DNA reads TGTGCCAGCCTTCCCGGGGGGTGTCAGCCCCAGCATTTT. This codes for CASLPGGCQPQHF.

V and J are TRBV7-2 and TRBJ2-2; TRBD2 is a possible D gene (6 bases). The CDR3 sequence is 14 residues long. Germline values: CDR1 SGHTA, CDR2 FQGNSA. With 8 bases removed from V and 3 bases from J, the gap between germline ends came to 13 bases. The CDR3 DNA reads TGTGCCAGCCGGGAGAGGAGTGACACCGGGGAGCTGTTTTTT. Residues: CASRERSDTGELFF.

This clonotype was detected many times. V and J are TRBV6-5 and TRBJ2-7; TRBD2 matches 9 bases. Germline CDR1 is MNHEY and CDR2 is SVGAGI. The V gene end was trimmed by 0 bases and the J gene end by 5 bases; junction bases not matched to a gene: 5. This CDR3 has 15 residues. Here the CDR3 DNA reads TGTGCCAGCAGTTACTCGAAGGCGGGAGGGAACGAGCAGTACTTC. Its protein is CASSYSKAGGNEQYF.

The rearrangement links TRBV2 to TRBJ1-1; D gene ambiguous. The V end lost 11 bases, the J end lost 0 bases, and 4 bases lay between the germline ends. CDR1 is SNHLY and CDR2 is FYNNEI in the germline V gene. The CDR3 is 10 amino acids. The CDR3 loop reads CAVVNTEAFF. As DNA, the CDR3 is TGTGCCGTAGTGAACACTGAAGCTTTCTTT.

The rearrangement links TRBV29-1 to TRBJ1-1, with 12 positions matching TRBD1. Germline values: CDR1 SQVTM, CDR2 ANQGSEA. CDR3 length: 14 amino acids. V lost 6 bases, J lost 6 bases, and 8 bases stayed unmatched. This CDR3 reads CSVTAGTGGAEAFF. CDR3 DNA: TGCAGCGTAACAGCCGGGACAGGGGGCGCTGAAGCTTTCTTT.

This clonotype was seen a few times. J is TRBJ1-1 and V is TRBV13; the match to TRBD1 covers 11 bases. The CDR3 spans 15 residues. From germline, CDR1 is PRHDT and CDR2 FYEKMQ (reference sequence). The V segment lost 2 bases and the J segment 4 bases; nucleotides outside the gene matches: 3. The CDR3 DNA reads TGTGCCAGCAGCTTACCCGGGACAGGGGGCACTGAAGCTTTCTTT. Translating it yields CASSLPGTGGTEAFF. Using reference TRBV13 and TRBJ1-1 for the parts outside the CDR3, the full variable domain is AAGVIQSPRHLIKEKRETATLKCYPIPRHDTVYWYQQGPGQDPQFLISFYEKMQSDKGSIPDRFSAQQFSDYHSELNMSSLELGDSALYFCASSLPGTGGTEAFFGQGTRLTVV.

In its sample, this clonotype was seen many times. The rearrangement links TRBV3-1 to TRBJ1-1; no firm D call. Germline lookup yields CDR1 LGHDT and CDR2 YNNKEL (reference sequence). CDR3 length equals 15 residues. V lost 4 bases, J lost 1 base, and 13 bases lay in between. The CDR3 loop is CASSPTPTGNTEAFF. DNA of the CDR3: TGTGCCAGCAGCCCCACCCCGACGGGGAACACTGAAGCTTTCTTT.

This clonotype was observed a handful of times. The chain joins TRBV10-3 to TRBJ2-6; possible D gene TRBD2, 5 bases. CDR1 is ENHRY, CDR2 SYGVKD, per germline. The germline V and J ends were trimmed by 6 bases and 2 bases, with 14 bases remaining between them. CDR3 size: 16 residues. The CDR3 sequence: CAISEIRGAGANVLTF. In DNA form, the CDR3 reads TGTGCCATCAGCGAAATTCGGGGAGCTGGGGCCAACGTCCTGACTTTC.

This sequence joins TRBV28 and TRBJ1-2, with 8 positions matching TRBD1. V lost 4 bases, J lost 12 bases, and 10 bases stayed unmatched. CDR1 and CDR2 from the germline V gene are MDHEN and SYDVKM. The CDR3 contains 13 residues. DNA of the CDR3: TGTGCCAGCAGTTACGGACAGGGTGGCAGCCACACCTTC. This sequence encodes CASSYGQGGSHTF.

This clonotype has at least ten counts. CDR3 region: CASSPGQGLITYGYTF. CDR3 nucleotides: TGTGCCAGCAGCCCGGGACAGGGGTTGATAACCTATGGCTACACCTTC. This chain connects TRBV16 to TRBJ1-2; 10 bases fit TRBD1. Germline CDR1 reads KGHSY; CDR2 reads FQNENV. The CDR3 sequence is 16 residues long. V shed 4 bases and J 4 bases; nucleotides not matched to a gene: 9.